Shown below are 11 T cell receptor beta chains from a single sample sequenced in a study of radiation and T cells in renal cell carcinoma. Indicated time point: baseline pretreatment blood. Regarding treatment: 15 Gy SBRT to primary tumor, nephrectomy 4 weeks later. The method was immunoSEQ multiplex PCR; TCRdb's version includes in-frame clones alone and lacks a portion of them. The sample consists of 150,000 or so clones, about 88% of them appearing once. Sequencing used blood, obtained from a patient whose treatment included radiotherapy and nephrectomy. Source of these receptors: a woman between 45 and 65 years old with renal cell carcinoma.

This clone was found once. The V gene is TRBV5-6, the J gene TRBJ2-1, with TRBD1 matching over 7 bases. The CDR3 sequence is 12 residues long. Germline V CDR1 and CDR2: SGHDT, YYEEEE. V was clipped by 4 bases and J by 9 bases; unmatched bases: 4. CDR3 nucleotide sequence: TGTGCCAGCAGCGCAGGGGGATTTGAGCAGTTCTTC. It encodes CASSAGGFEQFF. The full variable domain, with the rest looked up from reference TRBV5-6 and TRBJ2-1, is DAGVTQSPTHLIKTRGQQVTLRCSPKSGHDTVSWYQQALGQGPQFIFQYYEEEERQRGNFPDRFSGHQFPNYSSELNVNALLLGDSALYLCASSAGGFEQFFGPGTRLTVL.

The chain couples TRBV7-3 to TRBJ2-3; D is unclear. Germline values: CDR1 SGHTA, CDR2 FQGTGA. The CDR3 has 16 residues. The V end lost 5 bases, the J end lost 4 bases, and 19 bases lay between the germline ends. CDR3 sequence (DNA): TGTGCCAGCAGCCTCCACACGGGTGTCGGCGCAGATACGCAGTATTTT. Translation gives CASSLHTGVGADTQYF.

The V and J genes are TRBV2 and TRBJ2-5; 11 nucleotides line up with TRBD2. Germline values: CDR1 SNHLY, CDR2 FYNNEI. The V gene end was trimmed by 2 bases and the J gene end by 2 bases; junction bases not matched to a gene: 1. CDR3 length: 15 residues. This CDR3 reads CASSELAGGQETQYF. CDR3 nucleotides: TGTGCCAGCAGTGAACTAGCGGGGGGACAAGAGACCCAGTACTTC.

The chain is built from TRBV4-1 and TRBJ2-5; D is uncertain. Germline CDR1 reads MGHRA; CDR2 reads YSYEKL. This CDR3 is built from 12 residues. V dropped 1 base and J dropped 5 bases, with 5 bases sitting between them. CDR3 loop: CASSQVSETQYF. The CDR3 region has the DNA TGCGCCAGCAGCCAAGTTTCGGAGACCCAGTACTTC.

The gene calls are TRBV19 and TRBJ1-3; the D is unclear. Germline assignment: CDR1 LNHDA and CDR2 SQIVND (reference sequence). Trimming removed 3 bases from V and 0 bases from J, with 9 bases in between. CDR3 length: 15 residues. This CDR3 is CASSMDGVSGNTIYF. The CDR3 DNA reads TGTGCCAGTAGTATGGACGGGGTCTCTGGAAACACCATATATTTT.

This clone has only one observation. The chain has TRBV5-1 and TRBJ1-2; 7 nucleotides line up with TRBD1. The germline gives CDR1 SGHRS, CDR2 YFSETQ. The CDR3 contains 14 residues. J was trimmed by 7 bases and V by 4 bases; bases with no gene match: 10. CDR3 DNA sequence: TGCGCCAGCAGCACCGGACAGGAGCTAGTTGGCTACACCTTC. This gives the protein CASSTGQELVGYTF.

The chain has TRBV6-5 and TRBJ1-6; D unclear. Between the trimmed V and J ends, which lost 7 bases and 6 bases, there was a span of 13 bases. Germline values: CDR1 MNHEY, CDR2 SVGAGI. There are 14 residues in the CDR3. CDR3 residues: CASKNREINSPLHF. The CDR3, as DNA: TGTGCCAGCAAGAACCGAGAAATTAATTCACCCCTCCACTTT.

The chain links TRBV30 to TRBJ1-6; 8 bases agree with TRBD1. The CDR3 is 14 amino acids. J gave up 9 bases and V 1 base, and 5 bases lay outside the gene matches. The germline CDR1 and CDR2 sequences are GTSNPN and SVGIG (reference sequence). The CDR3 nucleotides are TGTGCCTGGAGTGAGACAGGGGTTGGTTCACCCCTCCACTTT. It translates to CAWSETGVGSPLHF.

Notes on this clone: Different DNA sequences within this sample yield the same CDR3. The chain uses TRBV6-5 and TRBJ1-1; D unresolved. The CDR3 runs to 11 residues. Germline CDR1 MNHEY, CDR2 SVGAGI. Trimming took 3 bases from V and 8 from J, leaving 7 bases between them. This CDR3 is CASSYISEAFF. CDR3 DNA: TGTGCCAGCAGTTATATATCGGAAGCTTTCTTT.

The J gene is TRBJ2-5, the V gene TRBV15; a possible D gene is TRBD1 (6 bases). Germline lookup yields CDR1 LNHNV and CDR2 YYDKDF (reference sequence). Trimming took off 2 bases at V and 5 bases at J, with 15 bases between the two ends. The CDR3 is 15 amino acids. The DNA for the CDR3 is TGTGCCACCAGCAGACACCCGACAGGACGGGAGACCCAGTACTTC. Its translation is CATSRHPTGRETQYF.

The chain links TRBV5-1 to TRBJ2-3; no definite D call. Germline CDR1 reads SGHRS; CDR2 reads YFSETQ. Trimming stripped 0 bases from V and 3 bases from J, with 8 bases between. The length of the CDR3 is 14 residues. CDR3 amino acids: CASSLGEETDTQYF. CDR3 nucleotide sequence: TGCGCCAGCAGCTTGGGGGAAGAAACAGATACGCAGTATTTT. The full variable domain, rest sourced from reference TRBV5-1 and TRBJ2-3, is KAGVTQTPRYLIKTRGQQVTLSCSPISGHRSVSWYQQTPGQGLQFLFEYFSETQRNKGNFPGRFSGRQFSNSRSEMNVSTLELGDSALYLCASSLGEETDTQYFGPGTRLTVL.